This TCR beta chain was profiled in a study of OX40 agonist ivuxolimab in advanced cancers. The data were produced by immunoSEQ multiplex PCR, yet TCRdb's version contains in-frame clones alone and is incomplete. The sample lists 57,000 or so clones; around 89% were seen once. The sample consisted of CD4+ or CD8+ T cells sorted from blood, taken in a trial of the OX40 agonist ivuxolimab. The sequence was collected from an adult with an advanced solid tumor such as melanoma, head and neck, liver or kidney cancer.

CDR3 coding DNA: TGTGCCAGTATTGGCGGGTTAGGCTACGAGCAGTACTTC. It is translated as CASIGGLGYEQYF. The chain has TRBV2 and TRBJ2-7; a weak D match, TRBD2 (5 bases). V gave up 9 bases and J gave up 3 bases, with 15 bases separating them. The CDR3 covers 13 residues. Germline assignment: CDR1 SNHLY and CDR2 FYNNEI.